The table lists the clone carrying this TCR beta chain with many counts. The data are from a study of T cells in Graves' hyperthyroidism and ophthalmopathy. Inclusion characteristics of ophthalmopathy patients comprised a Clinical Activity Score of at least 3, a NOSPECS grade of at least 4, and duration under 3 months. Diagnoses used clinical symptoms, serum thyroxine and TRAb, thyroid ultrasound and orbital computed tomography. TCR beta CDR3 regions were amplified from RNA. Initially, a first-round RT-PCR of the TCR CDR3 employed the HTBI primer set. TCRdb redid the calling of the multiplex PCR reads with MiXCR, one entry per CDR3 protein. The sample lists 550,000 to 600,000 distinct CDR3 sequences, 14% occurring once. Germline-derived CDR1 and CDR2 are SGHRS and YFSETQ. With 0 bases removed from V and 7 bases from J, the gap between germline ends came to 14 bases. The CDR3 is 15 amino acids.

Sequenced material: blood. This receptor was obtained from a woman aged 18 to 35 with Graves' ophthalmopathy. V is TRBV5-1 and J is TRBJ2-1, with a weak D call TRBD2 (6 bases). CDR3 in amino acids: CASSLGSAGSNEQFF. The CDR3 DNA is TGCGCCAGCAGCTTGGGGTCTGCCGGGAGTAATGAGCAGTTCTTC.